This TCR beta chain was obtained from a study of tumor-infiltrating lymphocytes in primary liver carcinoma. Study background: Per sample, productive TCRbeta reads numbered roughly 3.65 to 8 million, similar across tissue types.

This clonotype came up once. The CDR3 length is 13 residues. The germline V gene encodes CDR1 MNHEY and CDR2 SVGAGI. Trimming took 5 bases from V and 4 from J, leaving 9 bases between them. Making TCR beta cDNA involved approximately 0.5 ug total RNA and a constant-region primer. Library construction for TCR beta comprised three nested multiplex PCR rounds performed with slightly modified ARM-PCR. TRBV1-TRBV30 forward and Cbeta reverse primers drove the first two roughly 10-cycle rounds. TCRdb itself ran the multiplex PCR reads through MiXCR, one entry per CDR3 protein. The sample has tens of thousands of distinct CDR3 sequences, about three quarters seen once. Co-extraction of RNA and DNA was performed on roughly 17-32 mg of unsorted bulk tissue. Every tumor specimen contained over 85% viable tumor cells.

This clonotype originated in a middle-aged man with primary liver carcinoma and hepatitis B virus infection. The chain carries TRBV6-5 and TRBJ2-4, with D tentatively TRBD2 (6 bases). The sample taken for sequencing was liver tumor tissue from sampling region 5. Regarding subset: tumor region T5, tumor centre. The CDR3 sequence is CASSRSGKNIQYF. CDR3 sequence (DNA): TGTGCCAGCAGTAGGAGCGGGAAAAACATTCAGTACTTC.